This TCR beta chain stems from a study of T cells in Graves' hyperthyroidism and ophthalmopathy. Amplified regions were TCR beta CDR3 sequences from RNA transcripts. TCR CDR3 underwent first-round RT-PCR with the HTBI primer set. TCRdb called the multiplex PCR reads again in MiXCR, with one record for every CDR3 protein. Of approximately 690,000 distinct CDR3 sequences listed, 14% are singletons. Not enrolled were patients with uncontrolled infection, other autoimmune disease, pregnancy or lactation. Regarding the study as a whole: Most thyroid clonotypes with frequency above 0.001 were detected in blood.

CDR1 is LGHNA, CDR2 YSLEER, per germline. This CDR3 has 15 residues. V was trimmed by 0 bases and J by 4 bases, leaving 12 bases between them. This clonotype was observed many times. The antigen remains undetermined. This chain uses TRBV4-3 with TRBJ1-1; D gene unclear. Sequencing input: blood. The TCR originated in a woman in her fifties or sixties with Graves' ophthalmopathy. The CDR3 bases are TGCGCCAGCAGCCAAGAAGAAGGGCTGAGCACTGAAGCTTTCTTT. This codes for CASSQEEGLSTEAFF.